A selection of T cell receptor beta chains follows, all from one sample in a study of T-cell memory formation after mild COVID-19. TCRdb reprocessed the 5' RACE reads via MiXCR and lists one record per CDR3 protein. The sample lists a few hundred thousand distinct CDR3 sequences, roughly 15% occurring once. Sequenced input: PBMCs or a T cell subset sorted from them (not recorded which). These receptors were collected from a man younger than 30 who had mild COVID-19 (a few samples of this study predate the infection). Cell type and time point are not known. Both conserved end residues are trimmed from each CDR3. Clone sizes are given selectively: once, few, many, or a class where the clone is expanded.

v_call	clone_size	j_call	cdr3_aa
TRBV12-3/TRBV12-4	.	TRBJ1-1	ASSLVHRNTEAF
TRBV7-2	few	TRBJ1-6	ASSLFENSPLH
TRBV20-1	.	TRBJ2-1	SAQITGSYNEQF
TRBV5-1	few	TRBJ2-3	ASRAGAASTDTQY
TRBV5-1	.	TRBJ1-6	ASSLGHNSPLH
TRBV29-1	many	TRBJ2-5	SVEDPRNERTFPETQY
TRBV7-2	.	TRBJ1-4	ASRKTGATNEKLF
TRBV9	few	TRBJ2-5	ASSTRQASGETQY
TRBV5-1	.	TRBJ2-7	ASSLASGGFEQY
TRBV4-2	.	TRBJ1-1	ASSQARGQGEAF
TRBV5-5	many	TRBJ2-3	ASSVLTPSTDTQY
TRBV7-9	many	TRBJ2-3	ASRLSGTQY
TRBV6-2/TRBV6-3	.	TRBJ2-6	ASSYESSGANVLT